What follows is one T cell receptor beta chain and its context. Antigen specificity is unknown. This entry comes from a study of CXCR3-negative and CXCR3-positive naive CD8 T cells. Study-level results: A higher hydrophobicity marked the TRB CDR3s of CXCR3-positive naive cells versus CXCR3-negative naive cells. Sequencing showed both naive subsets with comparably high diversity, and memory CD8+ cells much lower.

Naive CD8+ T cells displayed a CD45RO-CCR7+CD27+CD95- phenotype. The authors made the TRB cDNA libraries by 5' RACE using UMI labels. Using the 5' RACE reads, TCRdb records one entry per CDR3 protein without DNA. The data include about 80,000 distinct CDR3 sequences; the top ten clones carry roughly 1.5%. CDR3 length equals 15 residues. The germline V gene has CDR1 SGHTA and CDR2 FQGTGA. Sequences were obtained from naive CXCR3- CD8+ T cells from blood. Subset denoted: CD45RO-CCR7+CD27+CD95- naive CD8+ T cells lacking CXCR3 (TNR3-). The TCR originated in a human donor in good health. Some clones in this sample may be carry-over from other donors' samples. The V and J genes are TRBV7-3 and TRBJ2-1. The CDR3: CASSVTGSSYNEQFF.